One sample yielded the 7 T cell receptor beta chains listed below, sequenced in a study of blood T cell repertoires in COVID-19. TCRdb's table, derived via immunoSEQ multiplex PCR, lists solely in-frame clones and lacks some. This table holds about 210,000 clones, 80% to 90% found once. The specimen sequenced was PBMCs or T cells enriched from blood (not recorded which). These TCRs come from a man aged 30-40 years who had recovered from COVID-19.

The chain combines TRBV19 with TRBJ1-1, with D hard to call. Germline CDR1 reads LNHDA; CDR2 reads SQIVND (reference sequence). The CDR3 has 13 residues. The V and J ends lost 2 bases and 2 bases respectively, with 6 bases between them. The CDR3 sequence: CASSITENTEAFF. DNA for the CDR3: TGTGCCAGTAGTATAACAGAAAACACTGAAGCTTTCTTT.

This clone has more than one count but fewer than ten. The chain employs TRBV10-3 and TRBJ1-4, with a possible D match to TRBD1 (5 bases). CDR1 is ENHRY, CDR2 SYGVKD, per germline. The V gene lost 0 bases and the J gene lost 0 bases, with 17 bases spanning the gap. The length of the CDR3 is 19 residues. The CDR3 loop reads CAISESGQGYGATNEKLFF. CDR3 coding DNA: TGTGCCATCAGTGAGTCGGGGCAGGGCTACGGCGCAACTAATGAAAAACTGTTTTTT.

This clone was detected once. The chain uses TRBV7-8 and TRBJ1-5, with TRBD1 matching 7 bases. This CDR3 spans 17 amino acids. Germline V gives CDR1 SGHVS, CDR2 FQNEAQ. V was clipped by 3 bases and J by 0 bases; unmatched bases: 8. In DNA form, the CDR3 reads TGTGCCAGCAGCTTGAGGGACAGCTACTATAGCAATCAGCCCCAGCATTTT. This gives the protein CASSLRDSYYSNQPQHF. Full variable domain (missing parts from reference TRBV7-8 and TRBJ1-5): GAGVSQSPRYKVAKRGQDVALRCDPISGHVSLFWYQQALGQGPEFLTYFQNEAQLDKSGLPSDRFFAERPEGSVSTLKIQRTQQEDSAVYLCASSLRDSYYSNQPQHFGDGTRLSIL.

The chain recombines TRBV27 with TRBJ2-7; possible D gene TRBD2, 7 bases. CDR1 and CDR2 from the germline V gene are MNHEY and SMNVEV (reference sequence). This CDR3 contains 13 residues. V lost 10 bases and J 6 bases, leaving 19 bases between the germline ends. The CDR3 protein is CATRGAGVIEQYF. As DNA, the CDR3 is TGTGCCACCCGGGGGGCGGGAGTAATCGAGCAGTACTTC.

The V and J genes are TRBV19 and TRBJ1-1, with 7 bases identical to TRBD1. With 6 bases clipped from V and 9 bases from J, the junction kept 4 bases outside the gene matches. The CDR3 sequence is 11 residues long. Germline lookup yields CDR1 LNHDA and CDR2 SQIVND (reference sequence). CDR3 loop: CASSQTGQAFF. CDR3 bases: TGTGCCAGTAGCCAGACAGGGCAAGCTTTCTTT.

The chain joins TRBV10-3 to TRBJ1-2; 10 nucleotides match TRBD1. With 3 bases clipped from V and 8 bases from J, the junction kept 12 bases outside the gene matches. The CDR3 is made up of 16 amino acids. Germline lookup yields CDR1 ENHRY and CDR2 SYGVKD. Here the CDR3 reads CAISDPLTGGSRGYTF. The CDR3 DNA sequence: TGTGCCATCAGTGATCCACTGACAGGGGGCTCTCGAGGCTACACCTTC.

The chain links TRBV7-2 to TRBJ2-2; 9 bases are shared with TRBD2. Per germline, CDR1 SGHTA and CDR2 FQGNSA. This CDR3 region has 14 residues. Germline trimming cut 6 bases from V and 3 bases from J; bases unmatched to any gene: 2. CDR3 nucleotide sequence: TGTGCCAGCAGAATAGCGGGGGACACCGGGGAGCTGTTTTTT. It is translated as CASRIAGDTGELFF.